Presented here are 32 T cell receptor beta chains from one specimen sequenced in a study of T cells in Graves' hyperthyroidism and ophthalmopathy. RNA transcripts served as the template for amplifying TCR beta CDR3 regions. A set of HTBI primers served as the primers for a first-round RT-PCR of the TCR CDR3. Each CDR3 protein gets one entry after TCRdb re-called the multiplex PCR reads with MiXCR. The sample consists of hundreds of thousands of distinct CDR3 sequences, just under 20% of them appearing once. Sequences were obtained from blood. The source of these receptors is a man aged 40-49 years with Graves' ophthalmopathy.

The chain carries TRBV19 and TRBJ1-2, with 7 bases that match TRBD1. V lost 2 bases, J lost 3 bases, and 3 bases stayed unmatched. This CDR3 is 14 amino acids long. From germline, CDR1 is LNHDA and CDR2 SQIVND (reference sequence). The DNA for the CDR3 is TGTGCCAGTAGTATAAACAGGGGCTACTATGGCTACACCTTC. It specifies CASSINRGYYGYTF.

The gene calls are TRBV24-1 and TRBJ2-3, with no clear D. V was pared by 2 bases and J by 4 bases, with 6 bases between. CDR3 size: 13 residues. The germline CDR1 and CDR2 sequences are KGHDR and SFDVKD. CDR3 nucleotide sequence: TGTGCCACCAGTGATTCAGTCCCAGATACGCAGTATTTT. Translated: CATSDSVPDTQYF.

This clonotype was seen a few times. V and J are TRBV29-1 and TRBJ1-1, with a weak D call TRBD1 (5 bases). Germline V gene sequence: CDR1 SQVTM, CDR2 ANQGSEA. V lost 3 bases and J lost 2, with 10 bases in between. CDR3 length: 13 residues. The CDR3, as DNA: TGCAGCGTTGAGGTCGGGGCTAACACTGAAGCTTTCTTT. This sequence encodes CSVEVGANTEAFF.

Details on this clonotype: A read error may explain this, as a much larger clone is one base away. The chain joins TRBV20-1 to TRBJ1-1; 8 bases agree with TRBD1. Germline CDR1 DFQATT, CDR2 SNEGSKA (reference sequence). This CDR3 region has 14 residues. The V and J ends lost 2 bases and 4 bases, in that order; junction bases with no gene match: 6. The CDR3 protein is CSARQGAGSTEAFF. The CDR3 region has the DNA TGCAGTGCTAGACAGGGGGCGGGGAGCACTGAAGCTTTCTTT.

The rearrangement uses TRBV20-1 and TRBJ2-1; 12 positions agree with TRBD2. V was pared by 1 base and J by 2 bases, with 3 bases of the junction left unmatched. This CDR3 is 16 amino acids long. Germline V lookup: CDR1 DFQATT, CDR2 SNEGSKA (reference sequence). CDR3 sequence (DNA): TGCAGTGCTAGAGTACTAGCGGGAGGACCCTACAATGAGCAGTTCTTC. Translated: CSARVLAGGPYNEQFF.

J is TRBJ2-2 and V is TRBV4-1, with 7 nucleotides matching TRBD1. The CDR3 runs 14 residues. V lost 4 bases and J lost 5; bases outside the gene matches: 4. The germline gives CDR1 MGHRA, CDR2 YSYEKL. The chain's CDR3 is CASSRQGWTGELFF. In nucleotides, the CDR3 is TGCGCCAGCAGCCGACAGGGCTGGACCGGGGAGCTGTTTTTT.

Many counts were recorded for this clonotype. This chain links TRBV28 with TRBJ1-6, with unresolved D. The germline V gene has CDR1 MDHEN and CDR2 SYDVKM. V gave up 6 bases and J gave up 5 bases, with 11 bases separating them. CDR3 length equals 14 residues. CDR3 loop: CASRDAGNNSPLHF. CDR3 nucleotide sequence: TGTGCCAGCAGGGACGCGGGGAATAATTCACCCCTCCACTTT. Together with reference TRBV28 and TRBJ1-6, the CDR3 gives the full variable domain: DVKVTQSSRYLVKRTGEKVFLECVQDMDHENMFWYRQDPGLGLRLIYFSYDVKMKEKGDIPEGYSVSREKKERFSLILESASTNQTSMYLCASRDAGNNSPLHFGNGTRLTVT.

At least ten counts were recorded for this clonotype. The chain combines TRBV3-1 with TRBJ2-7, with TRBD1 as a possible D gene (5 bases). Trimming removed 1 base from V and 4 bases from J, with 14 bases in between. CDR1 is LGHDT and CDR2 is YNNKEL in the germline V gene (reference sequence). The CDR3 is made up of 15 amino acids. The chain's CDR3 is CASSQGTDAGYEQYF. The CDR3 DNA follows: TGTGCCAGCAGCCAAGGAACGGACGCAGGGTACGAGCAGTACTTC.

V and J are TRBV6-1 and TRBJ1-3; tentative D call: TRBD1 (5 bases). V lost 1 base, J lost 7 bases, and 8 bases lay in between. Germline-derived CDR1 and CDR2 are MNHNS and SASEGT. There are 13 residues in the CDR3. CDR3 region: CASSEVGANTIYF. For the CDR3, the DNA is TGTGCCAGCAGTGAAGTAGGGGCGAACACCATATATTTT.

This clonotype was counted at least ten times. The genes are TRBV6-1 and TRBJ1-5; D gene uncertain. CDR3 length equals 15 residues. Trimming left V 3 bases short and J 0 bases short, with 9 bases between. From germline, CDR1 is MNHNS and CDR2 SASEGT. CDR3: CASSEGGYSNQPQHF. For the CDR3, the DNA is TGTGCCAGCAGTGAGGGAGGATATAGCAATCAGCCCCAGCATTTT.

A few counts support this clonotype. Here the CDR3 DNA reads TGCAGCGCCAATGTTTTGTATGAGCAGTTCTTC. Its protein is CSANVLYEQFF. The V call is TRBV29-1, the J call TRBJ2-1, with D uncertain. There are 11 residues in the CDR3. CDR1 and CDR2 (germline): SQVTM, ANQGSEA. The V and J ends lost 7 bases and 8 bases respectively, with 12 bases between them.

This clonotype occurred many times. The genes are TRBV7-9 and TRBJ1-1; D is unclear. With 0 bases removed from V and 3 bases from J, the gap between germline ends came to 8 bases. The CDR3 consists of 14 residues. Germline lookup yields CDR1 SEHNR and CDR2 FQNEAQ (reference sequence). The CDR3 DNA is TGTGCCAGCAGCTTAGCCCAGGTGCACACTGAAGCTTTCTTT. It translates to CASSLAQVHTEAFF.

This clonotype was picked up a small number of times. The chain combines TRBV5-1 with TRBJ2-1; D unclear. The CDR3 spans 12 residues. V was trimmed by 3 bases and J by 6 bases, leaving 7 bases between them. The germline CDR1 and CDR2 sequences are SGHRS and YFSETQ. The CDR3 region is CASSYTSNEQFF. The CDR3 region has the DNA TGCGCCAGCAGCTACACCTCCAATGAGCAGTTCTTC.

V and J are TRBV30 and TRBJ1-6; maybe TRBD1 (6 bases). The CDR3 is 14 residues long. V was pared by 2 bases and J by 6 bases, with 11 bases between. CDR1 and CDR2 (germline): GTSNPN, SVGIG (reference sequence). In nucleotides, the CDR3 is TGTGCCTGGAGTACGGGGACAAGTAATTCACCCCTCCACTTT. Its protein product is CAWSTGTSNSPLHF. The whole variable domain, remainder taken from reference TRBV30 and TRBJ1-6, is SQTIHQWPATLVQPVGSPLSLECTVEGTSNPNLYWYRQAAGRGLQLLFYSVGIGQISSEVPQNLSASRPQDRQFILSSKKLLLSDSGFYLCAWSTGTSNSPLHFGNGTRLTVT.

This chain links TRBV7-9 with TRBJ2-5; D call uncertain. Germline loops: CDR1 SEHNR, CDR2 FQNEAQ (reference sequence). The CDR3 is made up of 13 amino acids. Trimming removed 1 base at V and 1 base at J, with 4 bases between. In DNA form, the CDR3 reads TGTGCCAGCAGCTTAGACACCCAAGAGACCCAGTACTTC. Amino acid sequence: CASSLDTQETQYF. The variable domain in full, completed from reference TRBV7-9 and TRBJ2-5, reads DTGVSQNPRHKITKRGQNVTFRCDPISEHNRLYWYRQTLGQGPEFLTYFQNEAQLEKSRLLSDRFSAERPKGSFSTLEIQRTEQGDSAMYLCASSLDTQETQYFGPGTRLLVL.

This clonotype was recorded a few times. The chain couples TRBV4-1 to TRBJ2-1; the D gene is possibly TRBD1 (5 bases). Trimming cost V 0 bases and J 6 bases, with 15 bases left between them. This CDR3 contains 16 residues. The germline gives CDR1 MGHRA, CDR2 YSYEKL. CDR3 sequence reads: CASSQENQAGINEQFF. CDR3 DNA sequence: TGCGCCAGCAGCCAAGAAAATCAGGCAGGGATCAATGAGCAGTTCTTC.

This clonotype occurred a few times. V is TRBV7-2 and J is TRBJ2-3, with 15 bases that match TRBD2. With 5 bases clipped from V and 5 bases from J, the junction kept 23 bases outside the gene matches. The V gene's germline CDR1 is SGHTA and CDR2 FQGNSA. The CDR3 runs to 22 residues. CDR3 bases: TGTGCCAGCAGCCGATACTTATCGGGACTAGCGGGAGGCTTCAAGGCTATAGATACGCAGTATTTT. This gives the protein CASSRYLSGLAGGFKAIDTQYF.

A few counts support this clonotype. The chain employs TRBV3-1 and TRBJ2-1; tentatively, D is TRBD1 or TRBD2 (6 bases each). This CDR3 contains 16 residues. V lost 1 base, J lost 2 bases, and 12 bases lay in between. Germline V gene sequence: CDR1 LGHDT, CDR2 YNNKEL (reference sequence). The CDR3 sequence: CASSQVGGLAYNEQFF. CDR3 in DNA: TGTGCCAGCAGCCAAGTAGGGGGACTGGCCTACAATGAGCAGTTCTTC.

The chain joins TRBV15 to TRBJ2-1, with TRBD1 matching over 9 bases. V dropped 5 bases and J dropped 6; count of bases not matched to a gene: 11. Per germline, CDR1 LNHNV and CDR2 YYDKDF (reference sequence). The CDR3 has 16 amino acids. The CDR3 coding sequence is TGTGCCACCAGCCCACCTCGGCGGACAGGGGTCAATGAGCAGTTCTTC. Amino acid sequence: CATSPPRRTGVNEQFF.

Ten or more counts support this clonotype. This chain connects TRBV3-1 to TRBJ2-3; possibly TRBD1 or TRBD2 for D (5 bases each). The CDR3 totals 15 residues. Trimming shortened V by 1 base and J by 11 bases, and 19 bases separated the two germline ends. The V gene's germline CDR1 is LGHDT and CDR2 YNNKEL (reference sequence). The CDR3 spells CASSQVVGPRSGQYF. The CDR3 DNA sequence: TGTGCCAGCAGCCAAGTGGTGGGACCCCGATCCGGGCAGTATTTT.

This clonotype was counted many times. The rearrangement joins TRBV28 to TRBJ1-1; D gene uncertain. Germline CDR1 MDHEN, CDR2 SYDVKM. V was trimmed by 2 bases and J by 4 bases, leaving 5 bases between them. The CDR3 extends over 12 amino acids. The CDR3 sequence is CASSLVATEAFF. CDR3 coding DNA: TGTGCCAGCAGTTTAGTGGCCACTGAAGCTTTCTTT.

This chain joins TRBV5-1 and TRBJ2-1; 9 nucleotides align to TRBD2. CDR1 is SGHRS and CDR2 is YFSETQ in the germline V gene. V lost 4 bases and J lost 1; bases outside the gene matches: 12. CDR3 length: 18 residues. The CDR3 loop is CASSGVSSTSGSYNEQFF. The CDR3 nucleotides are TGCGCCAGCAGCGGGGTGTCTTCGACTAGCGGTTCCTACAATGAGCAGTTCTTC. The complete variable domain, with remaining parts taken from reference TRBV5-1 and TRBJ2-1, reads KAGVTQTPRYLIKTRGQQVTLSCSPISGHRSVSWYQQTPGQGLQFLFEYFSETQRNKGNFPGRFSGRQFSNSRSEMNVSTLELGDSALYLCASSGVSSTSGSYNEQFFGPGTRLTVL.

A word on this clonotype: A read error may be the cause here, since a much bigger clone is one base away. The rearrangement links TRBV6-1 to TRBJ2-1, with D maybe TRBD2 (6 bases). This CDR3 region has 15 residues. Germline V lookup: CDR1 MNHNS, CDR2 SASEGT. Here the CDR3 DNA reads TGTGCCAGCAGTGGATCGGGACTTTCCTACACTGAGCAGTTCTTC. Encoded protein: CASSGSGLSYTEQFF.

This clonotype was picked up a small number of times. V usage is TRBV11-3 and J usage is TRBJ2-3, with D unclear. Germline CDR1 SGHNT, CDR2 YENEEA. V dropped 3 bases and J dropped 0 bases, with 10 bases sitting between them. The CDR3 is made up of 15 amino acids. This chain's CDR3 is CASSFAWGSTDTQYF. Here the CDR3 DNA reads TGTGCCAGCAGCTTTGCGTGGGGAAGCACAGATACGCAGTATTTT.

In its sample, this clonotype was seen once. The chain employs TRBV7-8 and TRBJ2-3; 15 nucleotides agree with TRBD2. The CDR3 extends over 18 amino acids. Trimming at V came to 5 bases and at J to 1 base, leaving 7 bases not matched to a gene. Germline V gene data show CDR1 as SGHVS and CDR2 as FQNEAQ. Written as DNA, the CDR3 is TGTGCCAGCAGCCCCCGGACTAGCGGGGGGGTCGGCACAGATACGCAGTATTTT. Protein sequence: CASSPRTSGGVGTDTQYF.

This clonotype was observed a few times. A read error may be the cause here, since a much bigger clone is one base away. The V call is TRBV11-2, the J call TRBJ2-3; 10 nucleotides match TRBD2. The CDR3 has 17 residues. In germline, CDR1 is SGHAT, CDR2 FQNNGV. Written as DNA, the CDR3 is TGTACCAGCAGCTTAGCAGGTAGCGGGAGGTTCGCAGATACGCAGTATTTT. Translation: CTSSLAGSGRFADTQYF. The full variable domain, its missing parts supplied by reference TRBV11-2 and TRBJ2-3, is EAGVAQSPRYKIIEKRQSVAFWCNPISGHATLYWYQQILGQGPKLLIQFQNNGVVDDSQLPKDRFSAERLKGVDSTLKIQPAKLEDSAVYLCTSSLAGSGRFADTQYFGPGTRLTVL.

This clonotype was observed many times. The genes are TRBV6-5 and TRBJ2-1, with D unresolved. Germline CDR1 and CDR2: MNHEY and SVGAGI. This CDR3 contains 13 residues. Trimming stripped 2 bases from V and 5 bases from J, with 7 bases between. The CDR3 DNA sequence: TGTGCCAGCAGTTACCGTTCCGACAATGAGCAGTTCTTC. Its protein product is CASSYRSDNEQFF.

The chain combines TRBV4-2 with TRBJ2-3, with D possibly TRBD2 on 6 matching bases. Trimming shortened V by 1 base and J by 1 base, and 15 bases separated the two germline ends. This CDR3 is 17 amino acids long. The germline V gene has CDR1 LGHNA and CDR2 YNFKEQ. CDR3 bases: TGTGCCAGCAGCCAAGCCGGCCCTGGCGGGGGCACAGATACGCAGTATTTT. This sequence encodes CASSQAGPGGGTDTQYF.

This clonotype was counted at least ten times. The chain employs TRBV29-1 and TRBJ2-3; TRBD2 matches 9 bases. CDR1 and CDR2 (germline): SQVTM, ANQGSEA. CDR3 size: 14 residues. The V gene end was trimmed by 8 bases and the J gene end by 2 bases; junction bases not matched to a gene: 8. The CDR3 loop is CSSLSGRTTDTQYF. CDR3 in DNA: TGCAGCTCCCTGAGCGGGAGGACCACAGATACGCAGTATTTT.

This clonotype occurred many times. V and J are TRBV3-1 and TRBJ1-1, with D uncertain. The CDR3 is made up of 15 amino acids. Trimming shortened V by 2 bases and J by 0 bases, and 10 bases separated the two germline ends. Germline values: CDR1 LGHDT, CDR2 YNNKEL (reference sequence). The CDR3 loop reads CASSQTPPVNTEAFF. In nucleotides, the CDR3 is TGTGCCAGCAGCCAAACTCCCCCTGTGAACACTGAAGCTTTCTTT.

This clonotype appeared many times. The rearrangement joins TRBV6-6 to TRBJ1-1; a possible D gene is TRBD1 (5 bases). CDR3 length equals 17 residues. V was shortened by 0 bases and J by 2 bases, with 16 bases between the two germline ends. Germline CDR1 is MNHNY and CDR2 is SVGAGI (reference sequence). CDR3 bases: TGTGCCAGCAGTTACTCTATCAGACAGCAATTAAACACTGAAGCTTTCTTT. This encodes CASSYSIRQQLNTEAFF.

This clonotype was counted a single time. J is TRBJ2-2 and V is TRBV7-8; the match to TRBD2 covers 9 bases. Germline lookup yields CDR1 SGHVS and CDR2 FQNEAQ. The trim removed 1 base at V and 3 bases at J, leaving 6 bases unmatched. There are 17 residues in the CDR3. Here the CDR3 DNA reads TGTGCCAGCAGCTTAGTCAAACTAGCGGGTCACACCGGGGAGCTGTTTTTT. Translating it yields CASSLVKLAGHTGELFF. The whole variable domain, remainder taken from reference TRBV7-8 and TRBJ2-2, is GAGVSQSPRYKVAKRGQDVALRCDPISGHVSLFWYQQALGQGPEFLTYFQNEAQLDKSGLPSDRFFAERPEGSVSTLKIQRTQQEDSAVYLCASSLVKLAGHTGELFFGEGSRLTVL.